A selection of T cell receptor beta chains follows, all from one sample in a study of blood T cell repertoires in COVID-19. The method was immunoSEQ multiplex PCR; TCRdb's version includes in-frame clones alone and lacks a portion of them. The sample has roughly 230,000 clones, 80% to 90% seen once. Sequenced sample: PBMCs or T cells enriched from blood (not recorded which). These receptors were taken from a woman aged 50 to 60 who had been exposed to COVID-19. Each CDR3 is given with its conserved first and last residue. A D gene is named only where the DNA matches it firmly. Expanded clones are given a class, and other clones once, few, many or no size at all.

D gene: NA; V gene: TRBV14; clone size: NA; J gene: TRBJ1-3; CDR3 DNA: TGTGCCAGCAGCCAAGGCAGTGGAAACACCATATATTTT; CDR3 protein: CASSQGSGNTIYF
D gene: TRBD2; V gene: TRBV27; clone size: NA; J gene: TRBJ2-3; CDR3 DNA: TGTGCCAGCAGTCCCATCGGACTAGCGGGCCGCACAGATACGCAGTATTTT; CDR3 protein: CASSPIGLAGRTDTQYF
D gene: TRBD1; V gene: TRBV28; clone size: NA; J gene: TRBJ2-2; CDR3 DNA: TGTGCCAGCAGTTTATGGGGACAGGGAGTCCCCGGGGAGCTGTTTTTT; CDR3 protein: CASSLWGQGVPGELFF
D gene: TRBD2; V gene: TRBV15; clone size: NA; J gene: TRBJ2-3; CDR3 DNA: TGTGCCACCAGCAGACGCACCGGGACTACCACAGATACGCAGTATTTT; CDR3 protein: CATSRRTGTTTDTQYF
D gene: TRBD1; V gene: TRBV15; clone size: NA; J gene: TRBJ1-4; CDR3 DNA: TGTGCCACCAGCAGTAGGGACAGAGAGAATGAAAAACTGTTTTTT; CDR3 protein: CATSSRDRENEKLFF
D gene: TRBD1; V gene: TRBV18; clone size: NA; J gene: TRBJ1-5; CDR3 DNA: TGTGCCAGCTCAGCGACAGGGGGCGTCCAGCCCCAGCATTTT; CDR3 protein: CASSATGGVQPQHF
D gene: TRBD2; V gene: TRBV6-5; clone size: NA; J gene: TRBJ2-5; CDR3 DNA: TGTGCCAGCAGTACCGGACTAGCCCAAGAGACCCAGTACTTC; CDR3 protein: CASSTGLAQETQYF
D gene: NA; V gene: TRBV6-5; clone size: NA; J gene: TRBJ1-5; CDR3 DNA: TGTGCCAGCAGGGAGGGAGGAGATCAGCCCCAGCATTTT; CDR3 protein: CASREGGDQPQHF
D gene: NA; V gene: TRBV2; clone size: NA; J gene: TRBJ1-1; CDR3 DNA: TGTGCCAGTGGGGGGGCGATAATGAACACTGAAGCTTTCTTT; CDR3 protein: CASGGAIMNTEAFF
D gene: NA; V gene: TRBV9; clone size: NA; J gene: TRBJ1-5; CDR3 DNA: TGTGCCAGCAGCCCTCCCTCCGGGCAGCCCCAGCATTTT; CDR3 protein: CASSPPSGQPQHF
D gene: TRBD1; V gene: TRBV25-1; clone size: NA; J gene: TRBJ2-7; CDR3 DNA: TGTGCCAGCAGTGACCAAACAGGGGCCCTATACTACGAGCAGTACTTC; CDR3 protein: CASSDQTGALYYEQYF
D gene: NA; V gene: TRBV5-1; clone size: NA; J gene: TRBJ1-1; CDR3 DNA: TGCGCCAGCAGCTTGGTCCCGCAGGTGACTGAAGCTTTCTTT; CDR3 protein: CASSLVPQVTEAFF
D gene: TRBD2; V gene: TRBV29-1; clone size: NA; J gene: TRBJ2-1; CDR3 DNA: TGCAGCGTTGCGGCGAGGGAGGGAAATGAGCAGTTCTTC; CDR3 protein: CSVAAREGNEQFF
D gene: NA; V gene: TRBV14; clone size: NA; J gene: TRBJ2-7; CDR3 DNA: TGTGCCAGCAGCCGGGTACGGGTTTCCGAGCAGTACTTC; CDR3 protein: CASSRVRVSEQYF
D gene: NA; V gene: TRBV29-1; clone size: NA; J gene: TRBJ1-1; CDR3 DNA: TGCAGCGTTGGGCCCCAACCAAGGGGTGAAGCTTTCTTT; CDR3 protein: CSVGPQPRGEAFF
D gene: NA; V gene: TRBV6-6; clone size: once; J gene: TRBJ2-2; CDR3 DNA: TGTGCCAGCAGTAAAACACTAGTATCCGGGGAGCTGTTTTTT; CDR3 protein: CASSKTLVSGELFF
D gene: TRBD2; V gene: TRBV4-2; clone size: NA; J gene: TRBJ2-3; CDR3 DNA: TGTGCCAGCAGCCAAGGAGCGGGGGGCCCTAGCACAGATACGCAGTATTTT; CDR3 protein: CASSQGAGGPSTDTQYF
D gene: TRBD1; V gene: TRBV12-3/TRBV12-4; clone size: NA; J gene: TRBJ1-2; CDR3 DNA: TGTGCCAGCAGTCCCCGGGACAGGGGTCGGACCTTC; CDR3 protein: CASSPRDRGRTF
D gene: NA; V gene: TRBV6-5; clone size: NA; J gene: TRBJ1-1; CDR3 DNA: TGTGCCAGCAGTTACCGGAGGGCCATGAACACTGAAGCTTTCTTT; CDR3 protein: CASSYRRAMNTEAFF
D gene: NA; V gene: TRBV7-8; clone size: NA; J gene: TRBJ1-1; CDR3 DNA: TGTGCCAGCAGCTTCCCCCCGGGCACTGAAGCTTTCTTT; CDR3 protein: CASSFPPGTEAFF
D gene: NA; V gene: TRBV7-2; clone size: NA; J gene: TRBJ1-1; CDR3 DNA: TGTGCCAGCGGGGGGGCAGGCACTGAAGCTTTCTTT; CDR3 protein: CASGGAGTEAFF
D gene: TRBD1; V gene: TRBV10-3; clone size: NA; J gene: TRBJ2-7; CDR3 DNA: TGTGCCATCAGTGAGTATAGGGACAGCGAGCAGTACTTC; CDR3 protein: CAISEYRDSEQYF
D gene: TRBD1; V gene: TRBV5-1; clone size: few; J gene: TRBJ2-1; CDR3 DNA: TGCGCCAGCAGCCCTACGACAGGGAACAATGAGCAGTTCTTC; CDR3 protein: CASSPTTGNNEQFF
D gene: NA; V gene: TRBV10-2; clone size: NA; J gene: TRBJ1-2; CDR3 DNA: TGCGCCAGCAGTGAGTCTCCGGGGGGAGGCCTGGGCTATGGCTACACCTTC; CDR3 protein: CASSESPGGGLGYGYTF
D gene: NA; V gene: TRBV24-1; clone size: NA; J gene: TRBJ2-7; CDR3 DNA: TGTGCCACCAGTGATCCTATCTCCTACGAGCAGTACTTC; CDR3 protein: CATSDPISYEQYF
D gene: NA; V gene: TRBV4-1; clone size: NA; J gene: TRBJ1-1; CDR3 DNA: TGCGCCAGCAGCCGGCAGGAGGCGGACACTGAAGCTTTCTTT; CDR3 protein: CASSRQEADTEAFF
D gene: NA; V gene: TRBV18; clone size: NA; J gene: TRBJ2-3; CDR3 DNA: TGTGCCAGCTCACCAGACTTACAAAGCACAGATACGCAGTATTTT; CDR3 protein: CASSPDLQSTDTQYF
D gene: NA; V gene: TRBV19; clone size: NA; J gene: TRBJ2-7; CDR3 DNA: TGTGCCAGTACCGCTAAAGACAGCTACGAGCAGTACTTC; CDR3 protein: CASTAKDSYEQYF
D gene: TRBD1; V gene: TRBV19; clone size: NA; J gene: TRBJ2-7; CDR3 DNA: TGTGCCAGTAGGCCGACAGGGACCCTCTACGAGCAGTACTTC; CDR3 protein: CASRPTGTLYEQYF